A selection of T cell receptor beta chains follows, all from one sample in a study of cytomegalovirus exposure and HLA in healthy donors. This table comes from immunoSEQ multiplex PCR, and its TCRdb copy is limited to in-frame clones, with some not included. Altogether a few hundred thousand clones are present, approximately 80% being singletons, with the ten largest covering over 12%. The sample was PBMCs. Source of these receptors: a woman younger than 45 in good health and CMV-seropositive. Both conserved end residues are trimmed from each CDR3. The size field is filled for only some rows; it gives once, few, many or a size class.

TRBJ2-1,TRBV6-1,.,ASSVGRVDEQF
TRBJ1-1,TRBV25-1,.,ASSVGGEGTEAF
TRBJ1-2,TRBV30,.,AWRHTGGLGGYT
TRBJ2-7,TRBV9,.,ASSVTSFDEQY
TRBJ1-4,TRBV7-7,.,ASSLVRQAPTNEKLF
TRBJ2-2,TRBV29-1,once,SVLGLATTGELF
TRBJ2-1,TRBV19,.,ASSIQAGNSPEQF
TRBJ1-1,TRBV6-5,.,ASMGVTEAF
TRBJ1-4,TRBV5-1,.,ASSATAGGADEKLF
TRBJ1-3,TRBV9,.,ASSPGTGVKNTIY
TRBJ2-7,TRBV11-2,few,ASSPQAGGSEQY
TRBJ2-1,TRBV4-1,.,ASSQDRGGFRDEQF
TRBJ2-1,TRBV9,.,ASSADRGWMSEQF
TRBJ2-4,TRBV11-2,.,ASSQIGQAEGIQY
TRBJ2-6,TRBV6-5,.,ASSYSGSGANVLT
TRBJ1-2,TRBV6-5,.,ASSGGGGYT
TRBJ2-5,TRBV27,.,ASSLFGSPQGAQY
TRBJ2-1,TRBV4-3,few,ASSQVGSGSNEQF
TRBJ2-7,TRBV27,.,ASSHGTAGEQY
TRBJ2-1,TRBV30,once,AWSGGTANEQF
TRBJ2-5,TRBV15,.,ATSTRTSGFGWQETQY